Below are 10 T cell receptor beta chains sequenced from a single sample in a study of blood T cell repertoires in COVID-19. Here immunoSEQ multiplex PCR was the method, and the copy in TCRdb shows in-frame clones only, minus some. The sample has 250,000 to 350,000 clones, roughly 86% seen once; the top ten hold around 11%. The source material was peripheral blood. These receptors were taken from a woman aged 25 to 39 with COVID-19, enrolled during active disease.

The chain recombines TRBV6-1 with TRBJ2-7; D gene uncertain. CDR3 length equals 11 residues. V lost 3 bases and J lost 4, with 4 bases in between. From germline, CDR1 is MNHNS and CDR2 SASEGT. CDR3 nucleotide sequence: TGTGCCAGCAGTGACCTGTACGAGCAGTACTTC. It specifies CASSDLYEQYF.

The rearrangement links TRBV4-2 to TRBJ2-7; 12 bases map to TRBD2. The length of the CDR3 is 16 residues. The V segment lost 1 base and the J segment 7 bases; nucleotides outside the gene matches: 8. CDR1 is LGHNA, CDR2 YNFKEQ, per germline. The CDR3 sequence is CASSQVASGRAEEQYF. The CDR3 nucleotides are TGTGCCAGCAGCCAAGTCGCTAGCGGGAGGGCCGAAGAGCAGTACTTC.

The J gene is TRBJ2-4, the V gene TRBV2, with a weak D call TRBD1 (6 bases). Between the trimmed V and J ends, which lost 5 bases and 8 bases, there was a span of 10 bases. The CDR3 covers 12 residues. The germline V gene encodes CDR1 SNHLY and CDR2 FYNNEI. The CDR3 sequence: CASSNRVDIQYF. CDR3 DNA: TGTGCCAGCAGTAACAGGGTGGACATTCAGTACTTC.

The chain carries TRBV29-1 and TRBJ1-4; 10 bases are a match to TRBD1. Germline-derived CDR1 and CDR2 are SQVTM and ANQGSEA. The ends lost 6 bases at V and 4 bases at J; junction bases unmatched: 5. The CDR3 is made up of 14 amino acids. Here the CDR3 DNA reads TGCAGCGTGCGGACAGGGGGAAATAATGAAAAACTGTTTTTT. It codes for CSVRTGGNNEKLFF.

This chain joins TRBV5-1 and TRBJ2-7; the match to TRBD2 covers 10 bases. The CDR3 consists of 14 residues. V gave up 5 bases and J gave up 4 bases; unmatched junction bases: 6. The V gene's germline CDR1 is SGHRS and CDR2 YFSETQ. As DNA, the CDR3 is TGCGCCAGCAGGGTAGCGGGAGGATTATACGAGCAGTACTTC. Amino acid sequence: CASRVAGGLYEQYF.

This chain uses TRBV6-4 with TRBJ2-2, with D maybe TRBD2 (6 bases). The germline V and J ends were trimmed by 5 bases and 4 bases, with 11 bases remaining between them. The CDR3 extends over 14 amino acids. Germline CDR1 reads MRHNA; CDR2 reads SNTAGT. DNA of the CDR3: TGTGCCAGCAGTCCCCGCGGGGCCACCGGGGAGCTGTTTTTT. Residues: CASSPRGATGELFF.

The sample holds one count of this clone. The V and J genes are TRBV2 and TRBJ2-2, with 7 bases lining up with TRBD1. V lost 7 bases, J lost 4 bases, and 6 bases stayed unmatched. The CDR3 covers 14 residues. CDR1 and CDR2 (germline): SNHLY, FYNNEI. CDR3 protein: CASTMTGFTGELFF. The CDR3 region has the DNA TGTGCCAGCACCATGACAGGGTTCACCGGGGAGCTGTTTTTT.

The CDR3 sequence is CASRGGDPNEKLFF. CDR3 DNA: TGTGCCAGTCGAGGGGGCGACCCCAATGAAAAACTGTTTTTT. The chain couples TRBV19 to TRBJ1-4; 7 bases agree with TRBD1. In germline, CDR1 is LNHDA, CDR2 SQIVND (reference sequence). This CDR3 comprises 14 residues. The V and J ends lost 8 bases and 5 bases, in that order; junction bases with no gene match: 8.

The chain links TRBV5-1 to TRBJ2-1; 7 bases match TRBD1. V was clipped by 3 bases and J by 6 bases; unmatched bases: 12. Germline loops: CDR1 SGHRS, CDR2 YFSETQ. The CDR3 runs to 16 residues. This chain's CDR3 is CASSSPQGRTGNEQFF. The CDR3 DNA follows: TGCGCCAGCAGCTCCCCACAGGGGCGTACGGGCAATGAGCAGTTCTTC.

V and J are TRBV4-1 and TRBJ2-7, with 10 bases fitting TRBD1. This CDR3 is built from 14 residues. CDR1 and CDR2 (germline): MGHRA, YSYEKL. V was clipped by 4 bases and J by 4 bases; unmatched bases: 4. The CDR3 loop is CASSRGTGEYEQYF. In nucleotides, the CDR3 is TGCGCCAGCAGCCGCGGGACAGGGGAATACGAGCAGTACTTC.